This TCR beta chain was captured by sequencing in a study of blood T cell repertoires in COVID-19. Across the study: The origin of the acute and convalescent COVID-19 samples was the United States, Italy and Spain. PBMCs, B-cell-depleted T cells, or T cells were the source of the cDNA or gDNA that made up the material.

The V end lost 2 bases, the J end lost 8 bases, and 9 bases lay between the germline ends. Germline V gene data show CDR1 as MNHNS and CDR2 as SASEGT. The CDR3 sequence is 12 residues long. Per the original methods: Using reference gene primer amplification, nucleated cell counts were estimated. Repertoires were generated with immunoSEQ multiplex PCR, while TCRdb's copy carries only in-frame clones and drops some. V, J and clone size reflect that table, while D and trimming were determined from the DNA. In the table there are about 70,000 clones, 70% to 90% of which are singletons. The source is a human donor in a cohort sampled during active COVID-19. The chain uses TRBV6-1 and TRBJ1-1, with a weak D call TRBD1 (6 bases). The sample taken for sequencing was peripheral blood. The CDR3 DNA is TGTGCCAGCAGTGAAAGGGGGACAGAAGCTTTCTTT. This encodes CASSERGTEAFF.